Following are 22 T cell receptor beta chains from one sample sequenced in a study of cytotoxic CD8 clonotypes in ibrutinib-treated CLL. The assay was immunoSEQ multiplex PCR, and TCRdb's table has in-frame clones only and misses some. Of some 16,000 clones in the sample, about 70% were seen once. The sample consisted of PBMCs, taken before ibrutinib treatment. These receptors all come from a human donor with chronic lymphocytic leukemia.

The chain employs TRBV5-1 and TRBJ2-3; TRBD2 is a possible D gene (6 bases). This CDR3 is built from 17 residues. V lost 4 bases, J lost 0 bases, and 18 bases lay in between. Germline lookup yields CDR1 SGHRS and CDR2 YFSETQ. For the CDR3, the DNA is TGCGCCAGCAGCCCGCGGGGTAGCGGTACTAGCACAGATACGCAGTATTTT. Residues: CASSPRGSGTSTDTQYF.

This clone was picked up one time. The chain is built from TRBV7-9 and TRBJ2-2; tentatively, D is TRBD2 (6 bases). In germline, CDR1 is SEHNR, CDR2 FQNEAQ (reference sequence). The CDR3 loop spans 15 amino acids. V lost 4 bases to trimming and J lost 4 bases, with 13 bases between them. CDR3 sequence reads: CASSWGTSSTGELFF. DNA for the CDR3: TGTGCCAGCAGCTGGGGCACTAGCTCCACCGGGGAGCTGTTTTTT.

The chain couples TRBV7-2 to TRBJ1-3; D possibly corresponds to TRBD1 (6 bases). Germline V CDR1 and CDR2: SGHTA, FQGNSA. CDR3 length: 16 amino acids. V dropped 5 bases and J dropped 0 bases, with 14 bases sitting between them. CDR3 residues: CASSRRGLHSGNTIYF. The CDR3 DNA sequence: TGTGCCAGCAGCCGGAGGGGGTTACACTCTGGAAACACCATATATTTT.

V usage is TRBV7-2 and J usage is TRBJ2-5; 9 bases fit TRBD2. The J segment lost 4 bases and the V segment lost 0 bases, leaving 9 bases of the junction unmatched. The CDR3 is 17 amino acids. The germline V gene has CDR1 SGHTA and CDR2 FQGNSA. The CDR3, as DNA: TGTGCCAGCAGCTTAGCGTTTGCGGGGGGGCCTTCAGAGACCCAGTACTTC. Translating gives CASSLAFAGGPSETQYF.

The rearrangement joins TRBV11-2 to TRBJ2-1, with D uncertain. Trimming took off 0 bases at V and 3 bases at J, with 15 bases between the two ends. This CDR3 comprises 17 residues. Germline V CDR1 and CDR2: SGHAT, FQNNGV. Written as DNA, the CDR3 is TGTGCCAGCAGCTTAGATAATCCAACACAACTCTACAATGAGCAGTTCTTC. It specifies CASSLDNPTQLYNEQFF.

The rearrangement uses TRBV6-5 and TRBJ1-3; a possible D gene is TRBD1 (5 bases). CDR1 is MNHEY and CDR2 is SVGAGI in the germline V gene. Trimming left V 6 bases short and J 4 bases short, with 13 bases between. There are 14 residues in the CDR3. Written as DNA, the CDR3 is TGTGCCAGCAGCCGCGACAGTGGAGGAAACACCATATATTTT. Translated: CASSRDSGGNTIYF.

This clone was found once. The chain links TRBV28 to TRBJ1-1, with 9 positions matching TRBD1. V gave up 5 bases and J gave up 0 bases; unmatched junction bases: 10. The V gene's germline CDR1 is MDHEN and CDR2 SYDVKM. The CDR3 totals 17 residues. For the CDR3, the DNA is TGTGCCAGCAGTCTCCACAGGGGGCCGCGGGTGAACACTGAAGCTTTCTTT. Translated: CASSLHRGPRVNTEAFF. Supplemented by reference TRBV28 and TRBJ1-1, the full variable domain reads DVKVTQSSRYLVKRTGEKVFLECVQDMDHENMFWYRQDPGLGLRLIYFSYDVKMKEKGDIPEGYSVSREKKERFSLILESASTNQTSMYLCASSLHRGPRVNTEAFFGQGTRLTVV.

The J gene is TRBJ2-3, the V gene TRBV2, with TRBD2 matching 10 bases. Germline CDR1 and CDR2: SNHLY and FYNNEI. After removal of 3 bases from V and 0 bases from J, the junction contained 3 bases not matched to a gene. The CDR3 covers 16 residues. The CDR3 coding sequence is TGTGCCAGCAGTGAGACTAGCGGGCGAAGCACAGATACGCAGTATTTT. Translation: CASSETSGRSTDTQYF.

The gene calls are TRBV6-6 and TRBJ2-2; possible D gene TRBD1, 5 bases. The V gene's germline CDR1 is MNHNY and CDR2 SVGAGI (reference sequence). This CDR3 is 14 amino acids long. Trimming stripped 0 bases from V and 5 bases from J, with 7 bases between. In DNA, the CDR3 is TGTGCCAGCAGTTACTCCCGACAGACCGGGGAGCTGTTTTTT. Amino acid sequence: CASSYSRQTGELFF.

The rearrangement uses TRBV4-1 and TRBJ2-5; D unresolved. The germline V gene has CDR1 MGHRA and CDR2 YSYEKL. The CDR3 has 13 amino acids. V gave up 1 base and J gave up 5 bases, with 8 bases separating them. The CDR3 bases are TGCGCCAGCAGCCAAGGAGCCTGGGAGACCCAGTACTTC. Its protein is CASSQGAWETQYF.

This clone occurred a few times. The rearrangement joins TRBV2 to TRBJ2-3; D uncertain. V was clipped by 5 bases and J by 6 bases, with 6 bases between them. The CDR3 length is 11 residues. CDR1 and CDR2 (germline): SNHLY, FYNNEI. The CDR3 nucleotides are TGTGCCAGCAGTCCTCGGGATACGCAGTATTTT. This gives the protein CASSPRDTQYF. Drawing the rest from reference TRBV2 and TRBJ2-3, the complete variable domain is EPEVTQTPSHQVTQMGQEVILRCVPISNHLYFYWYRQILGQKVEFLVSFYNNEISEKSEIFDDQFSVERPDGSNFTLKIRSTKLEDSAMYFCASSPRDTQYFGPGTRLTVL.

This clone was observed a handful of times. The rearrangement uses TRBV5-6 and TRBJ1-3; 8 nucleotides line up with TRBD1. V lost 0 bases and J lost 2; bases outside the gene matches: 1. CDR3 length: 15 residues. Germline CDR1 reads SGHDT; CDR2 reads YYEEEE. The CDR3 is CASSLEQGAGNTIYF. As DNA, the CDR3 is TGTGCCAGCAGCTTGGAACAGGGGGCTGGAAACACCATATATTTT.

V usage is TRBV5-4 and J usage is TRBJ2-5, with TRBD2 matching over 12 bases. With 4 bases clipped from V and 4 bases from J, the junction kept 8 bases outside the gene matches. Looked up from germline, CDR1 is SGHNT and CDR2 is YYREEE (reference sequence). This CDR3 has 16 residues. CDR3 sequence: CASSPPSGGAGETQYF. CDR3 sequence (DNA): TGTGCCAGCAGCCCCCCTAGCGGGGGGGCGGGAGAGACCCAGTACTTC.

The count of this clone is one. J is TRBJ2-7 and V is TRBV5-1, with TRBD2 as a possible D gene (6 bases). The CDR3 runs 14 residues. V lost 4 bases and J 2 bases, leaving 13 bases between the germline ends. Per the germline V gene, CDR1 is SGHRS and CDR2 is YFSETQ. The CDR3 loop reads CASSPGRETYEQYF. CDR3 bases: TGCGCCAGCAGCCCCGGACGGGAGACCTACGAGCAGTACTTC.

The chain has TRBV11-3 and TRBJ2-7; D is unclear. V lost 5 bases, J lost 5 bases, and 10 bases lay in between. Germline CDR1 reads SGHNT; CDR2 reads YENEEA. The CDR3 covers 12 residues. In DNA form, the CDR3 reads TGTGCCAGCAGCACCTACAGCAACGAGCAGTACTTC. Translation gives CASSTYSNEQYF.

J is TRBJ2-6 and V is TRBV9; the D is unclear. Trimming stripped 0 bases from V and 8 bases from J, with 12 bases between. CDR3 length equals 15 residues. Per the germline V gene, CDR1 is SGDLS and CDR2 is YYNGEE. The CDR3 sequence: CASSVGTVRTNVLTF. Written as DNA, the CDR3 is TGTGCCAGCAGCGTAGGGACGGTGAGGACCAACGTCCTGACTTTC.

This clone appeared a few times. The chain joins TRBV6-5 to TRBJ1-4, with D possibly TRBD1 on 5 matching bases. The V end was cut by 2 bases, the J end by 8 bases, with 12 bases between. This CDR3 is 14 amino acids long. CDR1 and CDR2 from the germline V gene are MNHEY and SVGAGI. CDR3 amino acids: CASSYVAGREKLFF. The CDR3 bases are TGTGCCAGCAGTTACGTCGCAGGGAGGGAAAAACTGTTTTTT.

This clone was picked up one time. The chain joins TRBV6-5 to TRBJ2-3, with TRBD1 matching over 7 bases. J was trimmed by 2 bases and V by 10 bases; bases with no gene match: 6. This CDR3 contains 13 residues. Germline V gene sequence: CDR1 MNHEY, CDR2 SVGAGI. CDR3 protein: CATNRGSTDTQYF. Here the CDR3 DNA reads TGTGCCACCAACAGGGGATCCACAGATACGCAGTATTTT.

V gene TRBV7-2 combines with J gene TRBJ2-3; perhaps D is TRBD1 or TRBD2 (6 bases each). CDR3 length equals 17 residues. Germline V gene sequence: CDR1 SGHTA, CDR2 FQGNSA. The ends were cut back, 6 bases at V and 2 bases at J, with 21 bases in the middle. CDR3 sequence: CASSPVEEGGVTDTQYF. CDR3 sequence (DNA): TGTGCCAGCAGTCCAGTAGAGGAGGGGGGCGTCACAGATACGCAGTATTTT.

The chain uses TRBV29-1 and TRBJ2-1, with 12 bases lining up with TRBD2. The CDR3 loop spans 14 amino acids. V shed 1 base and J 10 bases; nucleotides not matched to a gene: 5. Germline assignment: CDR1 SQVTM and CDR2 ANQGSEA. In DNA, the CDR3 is TGCAGCGTTGAAGGACTAGCGGGGGCGGGAGAGCAGTTCTTC. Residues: CSVEGLAGAGEQFF.

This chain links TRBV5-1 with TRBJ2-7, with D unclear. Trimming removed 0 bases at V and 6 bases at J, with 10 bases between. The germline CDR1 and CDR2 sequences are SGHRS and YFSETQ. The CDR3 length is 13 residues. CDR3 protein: CASSLGRAGEQYF. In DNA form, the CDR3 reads TGCGCCAGCAGCTTGGGAAGGGCTGGCGAGCAGTACTTC.

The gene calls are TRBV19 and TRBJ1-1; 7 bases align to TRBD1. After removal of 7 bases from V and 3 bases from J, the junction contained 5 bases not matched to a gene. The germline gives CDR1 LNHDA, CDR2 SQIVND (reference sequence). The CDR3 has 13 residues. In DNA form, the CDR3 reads TGTGCCAGTAACGAGGGGGCAGACACTGAAGCTTTCTTT. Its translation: CASNEGADTEAFF.